These 21 T cell receptor beta chains were all obtained from the same sample, sequenced in a study of vaccination and CD4 T cells after COVID-19. The treatment is: approximately nine-day PBMC culture with coronavirus spike peptide pools or control peptides (ViraFEST assay). Cultured CD4+ T cell DNA underwent sequencing with the Oncomine TCR Beta short-read assay. MiXCR, run by TCRdb on the PCR reads, gives a single entry per CDR3 protein. The table lists some 17,000 distinct CDR3 sequences, roughly three fifths of them singletons. No antigen is known for these receptors. Sequencing used CD4+ T cells from blood, cultured in vitro, obtained after SARS-CoV-2 vaccination. The receptors originated from a human donor who had recovered from COVID-19.

The chain has TRBV21-1 and TRBJ1-3; the table's D call TRBD1 went unverified against the DNA. TRBV21-1 is a listed pseudogene. The CDR3 is 16 residues long. CDR3 coding DNA: TGTGCCAGCAGCACGGGGGGCGTATGGGGTGGAAACACCATATATTTT. Translation: CASSTGGVWGGNTIYF.

The chain joins TRBV19 to TRBJ2-6; TRBD2 aligns across 7 bases. The germline V gene has CDR1 LNHDA and CDR2 SQIVND (reference sequence). Germline trimming cut 6 bases from V and 4 bases from J; bases unmatched to any gene: 6. CDR3 length: 15 amino acids. CDR3 bases: TGTGCCAGTAGCACGGGAGGCTTGGGGGCCAACGTCCTGACTTTC. It is translated as CASSTGGLGANVLTF.

This clonotype was picked up a small number of times. The chain has TRBV7-2 and TRBJ1-1, with TRBD1 identical over 10 bases. CDR3 length: 15 residues. The junction had 7 bases not matched to a gene; V was cut back by 2 bases and J by 7 bases. The V gene's germline CDR1 is SGHTA and CDR2 FQGNSA. CDR3 DNA sequence: TGTGCCAGCAGCTTAATGGGGACAGGGGCTTATGAAGCTTTCTTT. Protein product: CASSLMGTGAYEAFF.

The V gene is TRBV5-6, the J gene TRBJ1-6; D perhaps matches TRBD1 (5 bases). CDR1 is SGHDT and CDR2 is YYEEEE in the germline V gene. V was pared by 4 bases and J by 3 bases, with 20 bases between. This CDR3 contains 18 residues. The CDR3 here is CASSGTKGSGIYNSPLHF. For the CDR3, the DNA is TGTGCCAGCAGCGGGACGAAAGGTAGTGGAATCTATAATTCACCCCTCCACTTT.

The chain is built from TRBV6-1 and TRBJ1-3; possible D gene TRBD1, 6 bases. V lost 4 bases and J lost 6, with 13 bases in between. The CDR3 extends over 14 amino acids. CDR1 and CDR2 (germline): MNHNS, SASEGT. The CDR3 nucleotides read TGTGCCAGCAGTGGAGGGGGGTTTGAAAACACCATATATTTT. It specifies CASSGGGFENTIYF.

This clonotype was seen a handful of times. This chain connects TRBV10-3 to TRBJ1-2; maybe TRBD1 (5 bases). The CDR3 has 14 amino acids. Trimming took 3 bases from V and 3 from J, leaving 11 bases between them. Germline V gene sequence: CDR1 ENHRY, CDR2 SYGVKD. CDR3 residues: CAISDAGPYYGYTF. As DNA, the CDR3 is TGTGCCATCAGTGACGCGGGACCGTACTATGGCTACACCTTC.

The J gene is TRBJ1-5, the V gene TRBV6-5, with 7 nucleotides matching TRBD1. V lost 4 bases to trimming and J lost 7 bases; unmatched junction nucleotides: 10. The germline V gene has CDR1 MNHEY and CDR2 SVGAGI. There are 15 residues in the CDR3. CDR3 coding DNA: TGTGCCAGCAGTTTCAGCAGACAGGGACACCAGCCCCAGCATTTT. It translates to CASSFSRQGHQPQHF.

The chain combines TRBV19 with TRBJ1-2; no definite D call. Trimming took 10 bases from V and 0 from J, leaving 18 bases between them. Germline CDR1 reads LNHDA; CDR2 reads SQIVND (reference sequence). This CDR3 region has 15 residues. This CDR3 is CATQRAGGSNYGYTF. The CDR3 coding sequence is TGTGCCACGCAGAGGGCAGGCGGTTCTAACTATGGCTACACCTTC.

The gene calls are TRBV6-5 and TRBJ1-2; no clear D. There are 15 residues in the CDR3. Trimming took 2 bases from V and 6 from J, leaving 16 bases between them. The germline gives CDR1 MNHEY, CDR2 SVGAGI. Here the CDR3 reads CASSYRVPTRDGYTF. For the CDR3, the DNA is TGTGCCAGCAGTTACCGTGTCCCTACTAGGGATGGCTACACCTTC.

V is TRBV5-6 and J is TRBJ1-1; D not resolved. Germline V gives CDR1 SGHDT, CDR2 YYEEEE. This CDR3 contains 14 residues. V dropped 0 bases and J dropped 3 bases, with 9 bases sitting between them. The CDR3 nucleotides read TGTGCCAGCAGCTTGGAGCAGGCTTACACTGAAGCTTTCTTT. Protein product: CASSLEQAYTEAFF.

This clonotype showed up just a few times. The rearrangement uses TRBV29-1 and TRBJ1-2; the D gene is possibly TRBD1 (6 bases). Germline V gene sequence: CDR1 SQVTM, CDR2 ANQGSEA. This CDR3 has 13 residues. V was pared by 2 bases and J by 5 bases, with 12 bases between. The chain's CDR3 is CSVERLGGYGYTF. For the CDR3, the DNA is TGCAGCGTTGAAAGGTTAGGGGGTTATGGCTACACCTTC.

A few counts support this clonotype. The CDR3 is CASRGPETGVKNYGYTF. DNA for the CDR3: TGTGCCAGCAGGGGTCCTGAGACAGGAGTGAAAAACTATGGCTACACCTTC. This chain uses TRBV7-9 with TRBJ1-2; tentative D call: TRBD1 (6 bases). Trimming cost V 6 bases and J 2 bases, with 22 bases left between them. This CDR3 contains 17 residues. Germline assignment: CDR1 SEHNR and CDR2 FQNEAQ (reference sequence).

This clonotype has more than one count but fewer than ten. The chain has TRBV5-1 and TRBJ2-7, with D possibly matching TRBD2 (7 bases). CDR1 and CDR2 from the germline V gene are SGHRS and YFSETQ. The CDR3 is 15 residues long. V lost 3 bases and J 2 bases, leaving 15 bases between the germline ends. The DNA of the CDR3 is TGCGCCAGCAGCTGGGGAAAGGGGGGGGCCTACGAGCAGTACTTC. This translates into CASSWGKGGAYEQYF.

Notes on this clonotype: As the CDR3 is not closed by the conserved phenylalanine or tryptophan, this likely results from a read error. This chain connects TRBV7-6 to TRBJ1-5; no definite D call. V lost 1 base and J lost 7, with 11 bases in between. Per germline, CDR1 SGHVS and CDR2 FNYEAQ. The CDR3 has 14 amino acids. The CDR3 loop is CASSLGLGEQPQHS. Here the CDR3 DNA reads TGTGCCAGCAGCTTAGGGTTGGGTGAACAGCCCCAGCATTCT.

This clonotype was detected only a few times. The rearrangement joins TRBV14 to TRBJ1-6; the D is unclear. The CDR3 spans 13 residues. Trimming took 9 bases from V and 8 from J, leaving 14 bases between them. The germline V gene encodes CDR1 SGHDN and CDR2 FVKESK. The CDR3 sequence: CASADMLDSPLHF. As DNA, the CDR3 is TGTGCCAGTGCAGATATGTTGGATTCACCCCTCCACTTT.

The chain is built from TRBV6-2 or TRBV6-3 and TRBJ2-2; D remains unclear. CDR3 length: 15 residues. Trimming pared 6 bases from V and 2 bases from J, leaving 13 bases between. The germline CDR1 and CDR2 sequences are MNHEY and SVGEGT. DNA of the CDR3: TGTGCCAGCAGCCACAACTTACTTAACACCGGGGAGCTGTTTTTT. Translation gives CASSHNLLNTGELFF.

The V gene is TRBV7-2, the J gene TRBJ2-3; D unresolved. V lost 5 bases and J 5 bases, leaving 11 bases between the germline ends. Germline CDR1 SGHTA, CDR2 FQGNSA. The CDR3 covers 13 residues. CDR3 nucleotide sequence: TGTGCCAGCAGCCCCGTTGGTAGAGATACGCAGTATTTT. Protein: CASSPVGRDTQYF.

The rearrangement uses TRBV5-4 and TRBJ2-3; 7 nucleotides line up with TRBD1. The CDR3 has 13 amino acids. Germline values: CDR1 SGHNT, CDR2 YYREEE (reference sequence). V was clipped by 10 bases and J by 3 bases; unmatched bases: 8. CDR3 region: CAGGRQGTDTQYF. In DNA form, the CDR3 reads TGTGCCGGTGGGCGACAGGGAACAGATACGCAGTATTTT.

The V call is TRBV11-3, the J call TRBJ2-1; D not certain. From germline, CDR1 is SGHNT and CDR2 YENEEA. Between the trimmed V and J ends, which lost 5 bases and 0 bases, there was a span of 8 bases. There are 14 residues in the CDR3. DNA for the CDR3: TGTGCCAGCAGCCAGAGGAACTCCTACAATGAGCAGTTCTTC. Its translation: CASSQRNSYNEQFF.

J is TRBJ2-2 and V is TRBV10-2; D gene uncertain. Looked up from germline, CDR1 is WSHSY and CDR2 is SAAADI. V was cut by 6 bases and J by 5 bases, with 19 bases left in between. The CDR3 spans 16 residues. CDR3 loop: CASRGPPPRGTGELFF. DNA of the CDR3: TGCGCCAGCAGGGGCCCCCCACCCCGAGGTACCGGGGAGCTGTTTTTT.

V gene TRBV5-6 combines with J gene TRBJ1-2; D is unresolved. V was pared by 0 bases and J by 1 base, with 10 bases between. The CDR3 is 15 residues long. Germline V lookup: CDR1 SGHDT, CDR2 YYEEEE. CDR3 nucleotide sequence: TGTGCCAGCAGCTTGGCCCTGCGGGTTAACTATGGCTACACCTTC. Its translation is CASSLALRVNYGYTF.